The clone carrying this T cell receptor (beta chain) was counted between two and nine times. V lost 7 bases and J lost 2; bases outside the gene matches: 9. Germline assignment: CDR1 SGHVS and CDR2 FQNEAQ. The CDR3 has 15 residues. The sample belongs to a study of spatial heterogeneity in lung cancer. Time point here: blood at routine non-recurrence follow-up after resection. TCRdb recomputed calls from the 5' RACE reads with MiXCR, one row per CDR3 protein. The repertoire holds under 150,000 distinct CDR3 sequences, with 11% as singletons. The starting material was PBMCs, obtained at follow-up. The rearrangement uses TRBV7-8 and TRBJ2-3; 7 nucleotides match TRBD2. The sequence was obtained from a female donor with early-stage non-small cell lung cancer. CDR3 loop: CASTLGLADTDTQYF. The CDR3 coding sequence is TGTGCCAGCACCCTAGGGCTAGCGGACACAGATACGCAGTATTTT.